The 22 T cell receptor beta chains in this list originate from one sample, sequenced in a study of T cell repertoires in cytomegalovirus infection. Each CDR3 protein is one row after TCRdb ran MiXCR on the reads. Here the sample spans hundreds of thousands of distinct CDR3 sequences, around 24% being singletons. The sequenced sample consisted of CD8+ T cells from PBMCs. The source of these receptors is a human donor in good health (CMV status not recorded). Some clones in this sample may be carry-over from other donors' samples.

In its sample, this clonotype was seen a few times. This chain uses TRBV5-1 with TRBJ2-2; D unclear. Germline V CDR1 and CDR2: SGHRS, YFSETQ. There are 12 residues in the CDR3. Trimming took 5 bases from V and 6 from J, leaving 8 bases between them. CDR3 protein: CASRSLSGELFF. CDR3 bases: TGCGCCAGCAGGTCGCTATCCGGGGAGCTGTTTTTT.

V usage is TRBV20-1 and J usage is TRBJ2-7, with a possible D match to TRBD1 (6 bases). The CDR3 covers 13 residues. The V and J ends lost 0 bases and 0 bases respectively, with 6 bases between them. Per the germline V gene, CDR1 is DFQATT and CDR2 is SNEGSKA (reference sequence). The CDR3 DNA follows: TGCAGTGCTAGAGAGGACAGCTCCTACGAGCAGTACTTC. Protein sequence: CSAREDSSYEQYF.

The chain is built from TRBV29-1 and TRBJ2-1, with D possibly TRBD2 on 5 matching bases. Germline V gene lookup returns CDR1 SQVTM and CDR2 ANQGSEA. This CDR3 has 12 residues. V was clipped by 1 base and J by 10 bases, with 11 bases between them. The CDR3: CSVEVGELEQFF. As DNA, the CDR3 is TGCAGCGTTGAAGTTGGGGAGCTAGAGCAGTTCTTC.

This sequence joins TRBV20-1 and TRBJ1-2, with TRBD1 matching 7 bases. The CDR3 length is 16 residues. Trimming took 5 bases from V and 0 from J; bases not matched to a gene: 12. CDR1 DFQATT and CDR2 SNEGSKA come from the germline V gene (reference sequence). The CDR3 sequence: CSALDRAALANYGYTF. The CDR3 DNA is TGCAGTGCTTTAGACAGGGCGGCCCTAGCTAACTATGGCTACACCTTC.

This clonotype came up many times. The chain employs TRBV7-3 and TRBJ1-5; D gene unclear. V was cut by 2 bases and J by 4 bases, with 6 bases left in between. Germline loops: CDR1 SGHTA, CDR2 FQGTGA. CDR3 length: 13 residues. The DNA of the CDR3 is TGTGCCAGCAGCTTACGAGAGAATCAGCCCCAGCATTTT. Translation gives CASSLRENQPQHF.

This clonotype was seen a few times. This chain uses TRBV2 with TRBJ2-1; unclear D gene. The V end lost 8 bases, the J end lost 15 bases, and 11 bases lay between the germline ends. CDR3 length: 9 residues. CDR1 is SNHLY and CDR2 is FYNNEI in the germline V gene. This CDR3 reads CASGRPAFF. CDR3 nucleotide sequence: TGTGCCAGCGGTCGGCCCGCGTTCTTC.

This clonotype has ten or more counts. The CDR3 loop is CASSLSGAGNSYEQYF. CDR3 coding DNA: TGTGCCAGCAGCTTATCAGGGGCCGGAAACTCCTACGAGCAGTACTTC. The chain recombines TRBV7-9 with TRBJ2-7, with D tentatively TRBD1 (6 bases). The V gene's germline CDR1 is SEHNR and CDR2 FQNEAQ (reference sequence). CDR3 length equals 16 residues. Trimming cost V 2 bases and J 0 bases, with 14 bases left between them. The complete variable domain, with remaining parts taken from reference TRBV7-9 and TRBJ2-7, reads DTGVSQNPRHKITKRGQNVTFRCDPISEHNRLYWYRQTLGQGPEFLTYFQNEAQLEKSRLLSDRFSAERPKGSFSTLEIQRTEQGDSAMYLCASSLSGAGNSYEQYFGPGTRLTVT.

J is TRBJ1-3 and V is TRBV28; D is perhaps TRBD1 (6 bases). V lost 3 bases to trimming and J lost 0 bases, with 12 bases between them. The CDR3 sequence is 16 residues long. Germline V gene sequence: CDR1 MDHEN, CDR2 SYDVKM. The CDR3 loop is CASSLGTSISGNTIYF. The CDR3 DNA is TGTGCCAGCAGTTTGGGGACATCCATCTCTGGAAACACCATATATTTT. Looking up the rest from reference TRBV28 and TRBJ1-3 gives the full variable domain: DVKVTQSSRYLVKRTGEKVFLECVQDMDHENMFWYRQDPGLGLRLIYFSYDVKMKEKGDIPEGYSVSREKKERFSLILESASTNQTSMYLCASSLGTSISGNTIYFGEGSWLTVV.

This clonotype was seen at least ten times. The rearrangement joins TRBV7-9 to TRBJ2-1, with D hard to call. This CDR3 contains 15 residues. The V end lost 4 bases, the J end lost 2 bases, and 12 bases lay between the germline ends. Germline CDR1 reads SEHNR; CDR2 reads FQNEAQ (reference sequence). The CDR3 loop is CASSSQGPPYNEQFF. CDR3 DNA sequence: TGTGCCAGCAGCTCCCAAGGGCCCCCCTACAATGAGCAGTTCTTC.

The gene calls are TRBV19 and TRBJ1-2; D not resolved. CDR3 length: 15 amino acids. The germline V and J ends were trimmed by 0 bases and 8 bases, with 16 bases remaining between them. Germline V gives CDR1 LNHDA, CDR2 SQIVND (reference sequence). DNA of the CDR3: TGTGCCAGTAGTATAGATCTTACCTCGGAAGGGGGCTACACCTTC. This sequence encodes CASSIDLTSEGGYTF.

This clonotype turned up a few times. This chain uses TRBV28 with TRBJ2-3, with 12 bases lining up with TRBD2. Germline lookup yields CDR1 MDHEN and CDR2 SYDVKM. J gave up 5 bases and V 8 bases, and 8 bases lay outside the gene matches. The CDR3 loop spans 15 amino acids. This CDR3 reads CASSLAGGPVDTQYF. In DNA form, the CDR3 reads TGTGCCAGCTCTCTAGCGGGGGGGCCCGTAGATACGCAGTATTTT. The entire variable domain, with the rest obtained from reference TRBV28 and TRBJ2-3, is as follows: DVKVTQSSRYLVKRTGEKVFLECVQDMDHENMFWYRQDPGLGLRLIYFSYDVKMKEKGDIPEGYSVSREKKERFSLILESASTNQTSMYLCASSLAGGPVDTQYFGPGTRLTVL.

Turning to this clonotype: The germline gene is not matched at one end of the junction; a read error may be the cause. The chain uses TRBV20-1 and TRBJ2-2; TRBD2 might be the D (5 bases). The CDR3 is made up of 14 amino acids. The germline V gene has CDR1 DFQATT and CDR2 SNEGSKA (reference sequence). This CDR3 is CSARDRSNTGEQFF. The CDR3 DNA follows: TGCAGTGCTAGAGACAGATCGAACACCGGGGAGCAGTTTTTT.

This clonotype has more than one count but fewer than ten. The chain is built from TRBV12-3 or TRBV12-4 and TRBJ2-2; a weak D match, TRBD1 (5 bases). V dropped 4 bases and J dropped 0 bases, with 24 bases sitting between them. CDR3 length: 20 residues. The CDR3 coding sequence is TGTGCCAGCAGTTCCCCCGCCTCGACAGAAACCCTCGCGAACACCGGGGAGCTGTTTTTT. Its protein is CASSSPASTETLANTGELFF.

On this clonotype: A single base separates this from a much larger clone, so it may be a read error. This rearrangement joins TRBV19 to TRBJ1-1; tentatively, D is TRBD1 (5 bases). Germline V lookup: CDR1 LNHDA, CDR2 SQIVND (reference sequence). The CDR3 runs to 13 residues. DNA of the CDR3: TGTACCAGTAGTATTGGGGGGAACACTGAAGCTTTCTTT. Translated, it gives CTSSIGGNTEAFF.

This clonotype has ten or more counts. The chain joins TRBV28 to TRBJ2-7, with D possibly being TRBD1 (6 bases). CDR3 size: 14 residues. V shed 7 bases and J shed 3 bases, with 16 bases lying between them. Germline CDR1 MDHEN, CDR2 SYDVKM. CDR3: CASTSGTTGYEQYV. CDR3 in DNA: TGTGCCAGCACATCCGGGACGACAGGCTACGAGCAGTACGTC.

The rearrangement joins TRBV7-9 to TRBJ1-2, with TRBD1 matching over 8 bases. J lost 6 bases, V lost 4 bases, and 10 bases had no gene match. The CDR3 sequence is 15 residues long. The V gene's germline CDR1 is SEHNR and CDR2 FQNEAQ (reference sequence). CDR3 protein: CASSYAGGATDGYTF. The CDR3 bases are TGTGCCAGCAGCTACGCAGGGGGCGCGACGGATGGCTACACCTTC.

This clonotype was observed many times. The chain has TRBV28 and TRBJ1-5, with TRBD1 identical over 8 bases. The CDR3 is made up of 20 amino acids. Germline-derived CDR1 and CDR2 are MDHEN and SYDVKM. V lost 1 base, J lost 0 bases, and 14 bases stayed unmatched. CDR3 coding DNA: TGTGCCAGCAGTTTATACCGTACGCCGAGACAGGGGAATAGCAATCAGCCCCAGCATTTT. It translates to CASSLYRTPRQGNSNQPQHF. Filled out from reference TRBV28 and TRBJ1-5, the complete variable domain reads DVKVTQSSRYLVKRTGEKVFLECVQDMDHENMFWYRQDPGLGLRLIYFSYDVKMKEKGDIPEGYSVSREKKERFSLILESASTNQTSMYLCASSLYRTPRQGNSNQPQHFGDGTRLSIL.

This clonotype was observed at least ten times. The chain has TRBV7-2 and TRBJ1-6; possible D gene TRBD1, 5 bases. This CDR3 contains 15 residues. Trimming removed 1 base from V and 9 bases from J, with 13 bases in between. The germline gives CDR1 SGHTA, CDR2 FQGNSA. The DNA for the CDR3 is TGTGCCAGCAGCTTAGAAGGGGTTCGGACTTCACCCCTCCACTTT. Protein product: CASSLEGVRTSPLHF.

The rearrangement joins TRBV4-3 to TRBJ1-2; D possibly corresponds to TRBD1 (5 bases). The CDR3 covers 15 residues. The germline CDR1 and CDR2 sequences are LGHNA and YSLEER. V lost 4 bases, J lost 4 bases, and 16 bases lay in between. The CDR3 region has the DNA TGCGCCAGCAGCCCTACTGGGGGGGTCGGCTATGGCTACACCTTC. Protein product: CASSPTGGVGYGYTF.

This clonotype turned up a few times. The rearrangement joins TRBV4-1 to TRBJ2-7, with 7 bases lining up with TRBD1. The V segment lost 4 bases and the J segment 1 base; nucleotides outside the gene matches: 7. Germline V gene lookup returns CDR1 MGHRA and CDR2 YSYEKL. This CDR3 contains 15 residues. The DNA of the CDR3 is TGCGCCAGCAGCCTAACAGGGGATGCATCCTACGAGCAGTACTTC. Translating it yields CASSLTGDASYEQYF.

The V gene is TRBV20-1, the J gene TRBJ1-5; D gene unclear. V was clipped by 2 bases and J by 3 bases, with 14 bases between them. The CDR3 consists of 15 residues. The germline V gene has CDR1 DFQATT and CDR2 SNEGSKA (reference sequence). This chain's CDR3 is CSARPRSSSNQPQHF. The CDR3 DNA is TGCAGTGCTAGACCCAGGAGTTCTTCCAATCAGCCCCAGCATTTT.

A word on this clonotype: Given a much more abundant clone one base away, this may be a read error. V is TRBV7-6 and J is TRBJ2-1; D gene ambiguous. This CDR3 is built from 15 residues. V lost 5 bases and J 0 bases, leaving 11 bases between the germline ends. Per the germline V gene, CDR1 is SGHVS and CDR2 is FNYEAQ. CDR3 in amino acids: CASSQTPGSYNEQFF. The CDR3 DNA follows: TGTGCCAGCAGCCAGACACCAGGCTCCTACAATGAGCAGTTCTTC.